Sequencing of this T cell receptor beta chain was carried out in a study of blood T cell repertoires in COVID-19 (TCRdb year 2020). With regard to the full study: The collaborator samples originated in the United States, Italy and Spain and spanned the acute and convalescent phases of COVID-19. The repertoires were released in a freely available public database intended as a resource for research on the immune response to SARS-CoV-2. The sample metadata nearly always contained a de-identified subject ID, COVID-19 status, age in years and sex. Samples came from the ongoing ImmuneRACE study (first 160 participants) plus 1,254 subjects from 6 global collaborators. The prospective study material was composed of cDNA or gDNA derived from T cells, B-cell-depleted T cells, or PBMCs. Where available, HLA class I and class II types were taken from metadata supplied by the sample provider and were not determined by assay-based typing. Deeply sampled blood TCRbeta repertoires from subjects exposed to, actively infected with, or recovered from COVID-19 were included in the dataset. The paper as a whole reports these results and caveats: Clinical and demographic metadata were provided uncurated, with the amount varying by source and participant.

The germline V gene specifies SGHTA as CDR1 and FQGTGA as CDR2. Trimmed from V: 4 bases; trimmed from J: 4 bases; junction bases lacking a gene match: 9. The CDR3 runs 17 residues from the cysteine to the phenylalanine. Of the read, only the CDR3 DNA is kept; its 51 bases are in frame from base 1. Of note for this clone: Its target antigen remains unknown. The input lacks base qualities; no much larger clone sits a single base away.

The immunoSEQ Assay, a bias-controlled multiplex PCR, was used to amplify TCRbeta CDR3 regions from genomic DNA. For the original study's pipeline: The number of nucleated cells in each sample was estimated from the amplification of reference gene primers within the assay. To quantify the absolute abundance of each unique TCRbeta CDR3 rearrangement, sequence reads were collapsed and filtered. For each sample, productive Simpson clonality was calculated by taking the square root of Simpson's diversity index across productive rearrangements. This is the immuneACCESS table as TCRdb keeps it, with only in-frame sequences that have V and J called. A part of the clones is gone; compared with another copy, unresolved V genes explain less than half, and the rest is unexplained. That table gives V, J and clone size, and the DNA gave D and trimming. The sample records fewer than 250,000 clones, 92% of which are singletons. 0.65% to 0.85% of the sample is held by the ten biggest clonotypes.

One collaborating source in Seattle enrolled patients while the patients were actively infected and followed the patients over time throughout the course of disease. Collaborating institutions collected whole blood in K2EDTA tubes following their own protocols. Collaborator samples were shipped for TCRbeta analysis as frozen whole blood, isolated PBMCs, or DNA extracted from either sample type. This clonotype originated in a man between 60 and 70 years old with COVID-19, enrolled during active disease. Here the chain combines TRBV7-3 and TRBJ2-3, with 12 central nucleotides matching TRBD2. The sample comprised peripheral blood. The DNA is TGTGCCAGCAGCTCGGGACTAGCGGGTCATCGGGCAGATACGCAGTATTTT. Its coded protein is CASSSGLAGHRADTQYF.